Shown below are 14 T cell receptor beta chains from a single sample sequenced in a study of molecular identifiers for immune sequencing clone quantification. One entry per CDR3 protein results from TCRdb running MiXCR on the PCR reads. The data show some 680,000 distinct CDR3 sequences, with about 25% seen just once and roughly 0.83% held by the top ten. The specimen was naive CD8+ T cells from blood, with Jurkat cell RNA spiked in. Sample subset: FACS-sorted CD8+CD4-CCR7+CD45RA+ naive T cells. These receptors originate from a human donor in good health. Some libraries in this study had Jurkat cell RNA spiked in.

The V call is TRBV6-1, the J call TRBJ1-1; possible D gene TRBD1, 5 bases. Germline CDR1 and CDR2: MNHNS and SASEGT. The V end was cut by 3 bases, the J end by 3 bases, with 11 bases between. The CDR3 runs to 14 residues. The CDR3 sequence: CASSERGVDTEAFF. As DNA, the CDR3 is TGTGCCAGCAGTGAGAGGGGTGTTGACACTGAAGCTTTCTTT.

Many counts were recorded for this clonotype. J is TRBJ2-5 and V is TRBV20-1, with 7 nucleotides matching TRBD2. Trimming cost V 1 base and J 4 bases; bases outside gene matches: 12. Germline V gene sequence: CDR1 DFQATT, CDR2 SNEGSKA (reference sequence). There are 16 residues in the CDR3. Here the CDR3 reads CSARVSAGRGGETQYF. In DNA, the CDR3 is TGCAGTGCTAGAGTCTCAGCGGGACGCGGGGGAGAGACCCAGTACTTC.

This clonotype has ten or more counts. This sequence joins TRBV25-1 and TRBJ1-1; possible D gene TRBD1, 5 bases. This CDR3 spans 13 amino acids. Trimming removed 4 bases from V and 4 bases from J, with 10 bases in between. Germline-derived CDR1 and CDR2 are MGHDK and SYGVNS. The CDR3 protein is CASSAGLGTEAFF. The CDR3 region has the DNA TGTGCCAGCAGTGCGGGGCTGGGCACTGAAGCTTTCTTT.

Concerning this clonotype: A read error may explain this, as a much larger clone is one base away. V usage is TRBV3-1 and J usage is TRBJ1-4; 7 bases line up with TRBD1. V lost 2 bases, J lost 12 bases, and 15 bases stayed unmatched. This CDR3 has 16 residues. CDR1 is LGHDT and CDR2 is YNNKEL in the germline V gene (reference sequence). The CDR3 is CASSQTGLGQPEELFF. DNA of the CDR3: TGTGCCAGCAGCCAAACAGGTTTGGGACAGCCAGAAGAACTGTTTTTT. Complete variable domain (other parts from reference TRBV3-1 and TRBJ1-4): DTAVSQTPKYLVTQMGNDKSIKCEQNLGHDTMYWYKQDSKKFLKIMFSYNNKELIINETVPNRFSPKSPDKAHLNLHINSLELGDSAVYFCASSQTGLGQPEELFFGSGTQLSVL.

Only a few counts were recorded for this clonotype. CDR3 DNA sequence: TGCAGTGCTAGAGATCCAGGCGGGGCTGCCTACGAGCAGTACTTC. Translated, it gives CSARDPGGAAYEQYF. The V and J genes are TRBV20-1 and TRBJ2-7; a weak D match, TRBD2 (6 bases). V shed 0 bases and J shed 2 bases, with 14 bases lying between them. The CDR3 has 15 residues. From germline, CDR1 is DFQATT and CDR2 SNEGSKA (reference sequence).

This clonotype was detected many times. V usage is TRBV6-2 or TRBV6-3 and J usage is TRBJ1-5, with D possibly matching TRBD1 (6 bases). CDR3 size: 15 residues. Per germline, CDR1 MNHEY and CDR2 SVGEGT. Trimming cost V 2 bases and J 3 bases, with 11 bases left between them. This CDR3 reads CASSYLKGDNQPQHF. CDR3 bases: TGTGCCAGCAGTTACCTGAAGGGGGACAATCAGCCCCAGCATTTT.

The sample holds one count of this clonotype. A much larger clone differs from this one at a single base, so this may be a read error. V and J are TRBV7-6 and TRBJ2-7, with TRBD1 identical over 8 bases. Germline V gene data show CDR1 as SGHVS and CDR2 as FNYEAQ. V lost 3 bases to trimming and J lost 6 bases; unmatched junction nucleotides: 10. The CDR3 totals 15 residues. CDR3 DNA sequence: TGTGCCAGCAGCTTGAGGGGGACAGGCCACTGCGAGCAGTACTTC. Translation gives CASSLRGTGHCEQYF. The complete variable domain, with remaining parts taken from reference TRBV7-6 and TRBJ2-7, reads GAGVSQSPRYKVTKRGQDVALRCDPISGHVSLYWYRQALGQGPEFLTYFNYEAQQDKSGLPNDRFSAERPEGSISTLTIQRTEQRDSAMYRCASSLRGTGHCEQYFGPGTRLTVT.

This clonotype was found a few times. The chain recombines TRBV19 with TRBJ2-5; tentatively, D is TRBD2 (6 bases). V was clipped by 8 bases and J by 4 bases, with 17 bases between them. The CDR3 is 14 residues long. In germline, CDR1 is LNHDA, CDR2 SQIVND (reference sequence). The DNA for the CDR3 is TGTGCCAGTGCCGATCCCGGGGGTCGAGAGACCCAGTACTTC. It yields the protein CASADPGGRETQYF. The variable domain in full, completed from reference TRBV19 and TRBJ2-5, reads DGGITQSPKYLFRKEGQNVTLSCEQNLNHDAMYWYRQDPGQGLRLIYYSQIVNDFQKGDIAEGYSVSREKKESFPLTVTSAQKNPTAFYLCASADPGGRETQYFGPGTRLLVL.

The genes are TRBV4-2 and TRBJ2-3, with D unresolved. CDR3 size: 15 residues. Germline V gene lookup returns CDR1 LGHNA and CDR2 YNFKEQ. Trimming left V 0 bases short and J 5 bases short, with 12 bases between. CDR3 bases: TGTGCCAGCAGCCAAGATTTCCTAAAAAGAGATACGCAGTATTTT. The encoded protein is CASSQDFLKRDTQYF.

This clonotype was seen many times. V is TRBV7-8 and J is TRBJ2-7; TRBD2 matches at 7 bases. Germline CDR1 SGHVS, CDR2 FQNEAQ. The J segment lost 2 bases and the V segment lost 3 bases, leaving 4 bases of the junction unmatched. The CDR3 extends over 14 amino acids. CDR3 residues: CASSLAGEAYEQYF. CDR3 DNA sequence: TGTGCCAGCAGCTTGGCGGGGGAAGCCTACGAGCAGTACTTC.

The V call is TRBV4-1, the J call TRBJ2-7; TRBD2 aligns across 8 bases. The CDR3 contains 16 residues. The J segment lost 5 bases and the V segment lost 0 bases, leaving 9 bases of the junction unmatched. Germline CDR1 MGHRA, CDR2 YSYEKL. The CDR3 loop is CASSQDPGTSSHEQYF. The CDR3 DNA sequence: TGCGCCAGCAGCCAAGATCCCGGGACTAGTAGCCACGAGCAGTACTTC.

V is TRBV27 and J is TRBJ2-7; tentatively, D is TRBD1 (6 bases). The germline V and J ends were trimmed by 5 bases and 0 bases, with 20 bases remaining between them. This CDR3 is built from 17 residues. Germline CDR1 MNHEY, CDR2 SMNVEV (reference sequence). This chain's CDR3 is CASSPTRTETNSYEQYF. The CDR3 DNA reads as TGTGCCAGCAGTCCTACTCGGACAGAGACTAACTCCTACGAGCAGTACTTC.

This clonotype was seen ten or more times. At one end the junction does not follow the germline gene, possibly because of a read error. The chain employs TRBV7-9 and TRBJ1-1, with D maybe TRBD1 (5 bases). Germline values: CDR1 SEHNR, CDR2 FQNEAQ (reference sequence). CDR3 length: 14 amino acids. CDR3 amino acids: CASSLDSMNTEAFF. Here the CDR3 DNA reads TGTGCCAGCAGTTTAGACAGCATGAACACTGAAGCTTTCTTT.

For this clonotype: A read error may explain this, as a much larger clone is one base away. The chain links TRBV9 to TRBJ1-5, with a tentative D call TRBD1 (6 bases). The CDR3 loop spans 16 amino acids. V shed 0 bases and J shed 6 bases, with 16 bases lying between them. Germline lookup yields CDR1 SGDLS and CDR2 YYNGEE. CDR3 nucleotide sequence: TGTGCCAGCAGCGTAGGACCGAATAAAGGGGGTCAGCCCCAGCATTTT. Its translation: CASSVGPNKGGQPQHF.